Here is one T cell receptor beta chain with its context. What it binds is not known. This CDR3 spans 14 amino acids. CDR1 is LNHDA and CDR2 is SQIVND in the germline V gene (reference sequence). Trimming cost V 5 bases and J 0 bases, with 9 bases left between them. With the Oncomine TCR Beta short-read assay, DNA from cultured CD4+ T cells was sequenced. TCRdb independently ran MiXCR on the PCR reads; one entry per CDR3 protein. This table has almost 15,000 distinct CDR3 sequences, 21% appearing once. The sample comes from a study of vaccination and CD4 T cells after COVID-19. About the research overall: Each participant was administered two doses of a vaccine, which was either BNT162b2 or mRNA-1273.

Treatment specified: roughly 10-day PBMC culture with coronavirus spike peptide pools or control peptides (ViraFEST assay). The chain is built from TRBV19 and TRBJ2-3; D call uncertain. Source: CD4+ T cells from blood, cultured in vitro, taken before SARS-CoV-2 vaccination. This TCR was sampled from a human donor who received a COVID-19 vaccine. The CDR3 protein is CASSGQTSTDTQYF. CDR3 nucleotide sequence: TGTGCCAGTAGTGGGCAGACCAGCACAGATACGCAGTATTTT.